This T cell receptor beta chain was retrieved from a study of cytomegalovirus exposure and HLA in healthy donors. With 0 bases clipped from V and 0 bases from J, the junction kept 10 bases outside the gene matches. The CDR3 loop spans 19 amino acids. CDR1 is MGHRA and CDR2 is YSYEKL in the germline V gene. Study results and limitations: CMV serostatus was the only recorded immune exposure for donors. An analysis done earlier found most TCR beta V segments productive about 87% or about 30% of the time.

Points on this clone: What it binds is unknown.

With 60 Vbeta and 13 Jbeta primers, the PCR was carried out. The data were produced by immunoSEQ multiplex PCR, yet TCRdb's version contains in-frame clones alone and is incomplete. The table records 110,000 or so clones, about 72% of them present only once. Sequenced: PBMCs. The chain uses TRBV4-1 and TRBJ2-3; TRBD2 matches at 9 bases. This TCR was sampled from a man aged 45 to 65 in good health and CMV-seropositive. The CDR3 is CASSQEKAGGATSTDTQYF. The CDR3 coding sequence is TGCGCCAGCAGCCAAGAGAAAGCGGGGGGTGCTACTAGCACAGATACGCAGTATTTT.